This entry is about one T cell receptor beta chain. This record comes from a study of PD-L1 blockade in urothelial cancer. Clones were sequenced by immunoSEQ multiplex PCR, and TCRdb holds only the in-frame ones, with some missing. The data contain some 97,000 clones, roughly nine tenths of them singletons. Trimming cost V 3 bases and J 10 bases; bases outside gene matches: 12. The length of the CDR3 is 16 residues. In germline, CDR1 is SGDLS, CDR2 YYNGEE. This TCR was sampled from a woman aged 80 or over with urothelial cancer. The chain has TRBV9 and TRBJ2-1; the match to TRBD2 covers 11 bases. Sequences were derived from PBMCs, sampled around atezolizumab (anti-PD-L1) treatment. The CDR3 protein is CASSAQGTSGLQEQFF. CDR3 bases: TGTGCCAGCAGCGCCCAAGGGACTAGCGGTCTCCAGGAGCAGTTCTTC.